The rows below give T cell receptor beta chains drawn from one sample of a study of beta chain features in type 1 diabetes. Some clones are missing from TCRdb's copy, which holds only in-frame ones; the method was immunoSEQ multiplex PCR. The data show roughly 610,000 clones, with around a sixth seen just once and 0.07% to 0.095% held by the top ten. Sequencing used naive CD4+ T cells from blood. These TCRs come from a man between 18 and 35 years old in good health. CDR3s include the opening cysteine and the closing phenylalanine or tryptophan. The D gene is left open where the match is weak. Size tells how often a clone was seen (once, few, many) or the class of an expanded clone, and some rows leave it out.

v_gene: TRBV25-1
j_gene: TRBJ2-1
abundance: few
d_gene: TRBD2
CDR3nt: TGTGCCAGCAGCGTTGTGCGCGGGGGTGGTGAGCAGTTCTTC
CDR3aa: CASSVVRGGGEQFF

v_gene: TRBV7-9
j_gene: TRBJ2-2
abundance: few
d_gene: TRBD1
CDR3nt: TGTGCCAGCAGCCCGGGACAGTCGAACACCGGGGAGCTGTTTTTT
CDR3aa: CASSPGQSNTGELFF

v_gene: TRBV7-2
j_gene: TRBJ1-5
abundance: few
d_gene: TRBD1
CDR3nt: TGTGCCAGCAGCTCAGGGACAGGACGACAGCCCCAGCATTTT
CDR3aa: CASSSGTGRQPQHF

v_gene: TRBV10-3
j_gene: TRBJ2-7
abundance: few
d_gene: TRBD1
CDR3nt: TGTGCCATCAGACCGGGACAGGGAGACGAGCAGTACTTC
CDR3aa: CAIRPGQGDEQYF

v_gene: TRBV7-9
j_gene: TRBJ1-2
abundance: few
d_gene: NA
CDR3nt: TGTGCCAGCAGGAGGAGGGGCGGGAACTATGGCTACACCTTC
CDR3aa: CASRRRGGNYGYTF

v_gene: TRBV23-1
j_gene: TRBJ2-1
abundance: NA
d_gene: NA
CDR3nt: TGCGCCAGCAGTCACCCAAAACATGCGAGCTCCTACAATGAGCAGTTCTTC
CDR3aa: CASSHPKHASSYNEQFF

v_gene: TRBV18
j_gene: TRBJ2-7
abundance: NA
d_gene: TRBD1
CDR3nt: TGTGCCAGCTCCGAACGGACAGGTTCCTACGAGCAGTACTTC
CDR3aa: CASSERTGSYEQYF

v_gene: TRBV28
j_gene: TRBJ2-7
abundance: few
d_gene: NA
CDR3nt: TGTGCCAGCAGTTTATGGGGACACACCTACGAGCAGTACTTC
CDR3aa: CASSLWGHTYEQYF

v_gene: TRBV2
j_gene: TRBJ1-3
abundance: few
d_gene: TRBD1
CDR3nt: TGTGCCAGCAGAAGGACAGGGCTCCTGAGAAACACCATATATTTT
CDR3aa: CASRRTGLLRNTIYF

v_gene: TRBV5-1
j_gene: TRBJ2-1
abundance: NA
d_gene: NA
CDR3nt: TGCGCCAGCAGCTTGTCTAGCATTGAGCAGTTCTTC
CDR3aa: CASSLSSIEQFF

v_gene: TRBV15
j_gene: TRBJ1-2
abundance: NA
d_gene: NA
CDR3nt: TGTGCCACCAGCAGAGATCTTCGACGGGGTGATGGCTACACCTTC
CDR3aa: CATSRDLRRGDGYTF

v_gene: TRBV28
j_gene: TRBJ1-5
abundance: NA
d_gene: TRBD1
CDR3nt: TGTGCCAGCAGTTTAGGTGGACAGGGGCCTTGGCAGCCCCAGCATTTT
CDR3aa: CASSLGGQGPWQPQHF

v_gene: TRBV10-3
j_gene: TRBJ2-5
abundance: NA
d_gene: NA
CDR3nt: TGTGCCATCAGTGAGTCAGGACGCCAAGAGACCCAGTACTTC
CDR3aa: CAISESGRQETQYF

v_gene: TRBV5-1
j_gene: TRBJ2-2
abundance: few
d_gene: TRBD2
CDR3nt: TGCGCCAGCAGCTTCCTGGCGGGGGACCCTACCGGGGAGCTGTTTTTT
CDR3aa: CASSFLAGDPTGELFF

v_gene: TRBV30
j_gene: TRBJ2-7
abundance: few
d_gene: TRBD1
CDR3nt: TGTGCCTGGAGTGTAGACAGGGACGACGAGCAGTACTTC
CDR3aa: CAWSVDRDDEQYF

v_gene: TRBV14
j_gene: TRBJ2-2
abundance: NA
d_gene: NA
CDR3nt: TGTGCCAGCAGCCTATACTCGGGGCCCGGGGAGCTGTTTTTT
CDR3aa: CASSLYSGPGELFF

v_gene: TRBV7-3
j_gene: TRBJ1-1
abundance: NA
d_gene: NA
CDR3nt: TGTGCCAGCAGCTCAACAAGACAGCACGGGAACACTGAAGCTTTCTTT
CDR3aa: CASSSTRQHGNTEAFF

v_gene: TRBV6-6
j_gene: TRBJ2-7
abundance: NA
d_gene: NA
CDR3nt: TGTGCCAGCAGACGCACCGGGACACAGAGCTCCTACGAGCAGTACTTC
CDR3aa: CASRRTGTQSSYEQYF

v_gene: TRBV6-5
j_gene: TRBJ1-1
abundance: few
d_gene: TRBD1
CDR3nt: TGTGCCAGCAGTTGGACAGGGGGGAACACTGAAGCTTTCTTT
CDR3aa: CASSWTGGNTEAFF

v_gene: TRBV6-5
j_gene: TRBJ2-6
abundance: NA
d_gene: NA
CDR3nt: TGTGCCAGCAGTTATCTGAGTGTCTCTGGGGCCAACGTCCTGACTTTC
CDR3aa: CASSYLSVSGANVLTF

v_gene: TRBV14
j_gene: TRBJ1-2
abundance: many
d_gene: TRBD1
CDR3nt: TGTGCCAGCAGCCAAGATGGGGGACAGGCCTTC
CDR3aa: CASSQDGGQAF

v_gene: TRBV5-1
j_gene: TRBJ1-4
abundance: NA
d_gene: NA
CDR3nt: TGCGCCAGCAGCGACATGAAGACTAATGAAAAACTGTTTTTT
CDR3aa: CASSDMKTNEKLFF

v_gene: TRBV9
j_gene: TRBJ2-3
abundance: NA
d_gene: TRBD1
CDR3nt: TGTGCCAGCAGCCCAGACAGGGGAGGAAGGGATACGCAGTATTTT
CDR3aa: CASSPDRGGRDTQYF

v_gene: TRBV11-1
j_gene: TRBJ1-2
abundance: NA
d_gene: NA
CDR3nt: TGTGCCAGCAGCCCTATAGGCATATTCGACTATGGCTACACCTTC
CDR3aa: CASSPIGIFDYGYTF

v_gene: TRBV7-2
j_gene: TRBJ2-1
abundance: few
d_gene: TRBD2
CDR3nt: TGTGCCAGCAGCTTAGTTCGCGGGAGGACCTACAATGAGCAGTTCTTC
CDR3aa: CASSLVRGRTYNEQFF

v_gene: TRBV6-5
j_gene: TRBJ1-2
abundance: few
d_gene: NA
CDR3nt: TGTGCCAGCAGTTCGGAGGGGGACTATGGCTACACCTTC
CDR3aa: CASSSEGDYGYTF

v_gene: TRBV7-2
j_gene: TRBJ1-2
abundance: NA
d_gene: TRBD1
CDR3nt: TGTGCCAGCAGCTCGGACAGGGCAGGTCTCGGCTACACCTTC
CDR3aa: CASSSDRAGLGYTF

v_gene: TRBV23-1
j_gene: TRBJ2-3
abundance: many
d_gene: NA
CDR3nt: TGCGCCAGCAGTCAATCCCGCAGACCCGAGGATACGCAGTATTTT
CDR3aa: CASSQSRRPEDTQYF

v_gene: TRBV9
j_gene: TRBJ2-2
abundance: NA
d_gene: NA
CDR3nt: TGTGCCAGCAGCGAACAGGGCTCCGGGGAGCTGTTTTTT
CDR3aa: CASSEQGSGELFF

v_gene: TRBV2
j_gene: TRBJ1-1
abundance: NA
d_gene: NA
CDR3nt: TGTGCCAGCAGGCCGGGTCCGAACACTGAAGCTTTCTTT
CDR3aa: CASRPGPNTEAFF

v_gene: TRBV30
j_gene: TRBJ2-2
abundance: few
d_gene: NA
CDR3nt: TGTGCCTGGAGTGTTCCCCGACTAGTAACCGGGGAGCTGTTTTTT
CDR3aa: CAWSVPRLVTGELFF

v_gene: TRBV7-2
j_gene: TRBJ1-5
abundance: NA
d_gene: NA
CDR3nt: TGTGCCAGCAGCCCCATGGGTCAGCCCCAGCATTTT
CDR3aa: CASSPMGQPQHF

v_gene: TRBV7-9
j_gene: TRBJ1-5
abundance: few
d_gene: NA
CDR3nt: TGTGCCAGCAGCTTAGAGGGGAGGCCCCAGCATTTT
CDR3aa: CASSLEGRPQHF

v_gene: TRBV28
j_gene: TRBJ1-1
abundance: few
d_gene: NA
CDR3nt: TGTGCCAGCAGTTTGCCCAAGAACACTGAAGCTTTCTTT
CDR3aa: CASSLPKNTEAFF

v_gene: TRBV11-2
j_gene: TRBJ1-1
abundance: NA
d_gene: TRBD1
CDR3nt: TGTGCCAGCAGCAACAGGGGGGCAGGGAAGGACACTGAAGCTTTCTTT
CDR3aa: CASSNRGAGKDTEAFF

v_gene: TRBV10-3
j_gene: TRBJ1-2
abundance: few
d_gene: TRBD1
CDR3nt: TGTGCCATCAGTGAGGGGACAGGGCTTTATGGCTACACCTTC
CDR3aa: CAISEGTGLYGYTF